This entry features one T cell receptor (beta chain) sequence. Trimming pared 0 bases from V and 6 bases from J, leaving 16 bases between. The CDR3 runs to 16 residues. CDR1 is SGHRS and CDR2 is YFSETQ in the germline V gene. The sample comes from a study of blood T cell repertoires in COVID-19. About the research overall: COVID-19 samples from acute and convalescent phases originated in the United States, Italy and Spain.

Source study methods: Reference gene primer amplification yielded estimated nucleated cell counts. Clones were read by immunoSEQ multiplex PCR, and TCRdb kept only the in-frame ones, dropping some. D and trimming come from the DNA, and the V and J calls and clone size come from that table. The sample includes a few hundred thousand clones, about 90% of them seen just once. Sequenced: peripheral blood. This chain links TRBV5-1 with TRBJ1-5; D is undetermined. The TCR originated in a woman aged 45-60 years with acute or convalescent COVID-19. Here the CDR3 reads CASSLGHAGSAQPQHF. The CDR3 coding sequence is TGCGCCAGCAGCTTGGGTCATGCAGGAAGTGCTCAGCCCCAGCATTTT.